This T cell receptor (beta chain) comes out of a study of T cell repertoires in cytomegalovirus infection. TCRdb reanalysed the reads using MiXCR and keeps one entry per CDR3 protein. Of more than 40,000 distinct CDR3 sequences listed, over 20% are singletons. This CDR3 region has 15 residues. The V and J ends lost 5 bases and 6 bases, in that order; junction bases with no gene match: 8. Per germline, CDR1 SGHNT and CDR2 YENEEA. A remark on this clonotype: As yet, its antigen is unknown.

J is TRBJ2-1 and V is TRBV11-3; 9 nucleotides match TRBD1. This specimen consisted of CD8+ T cells from cultured PBMCs, obtained from culture after CMV antigen stimulation. The clonotype was recovered from a human donor in good health (CMV status not recorded). Some clones in this sample may be carry-over from other donors' samples. The CDR3 sequence: CASSPEQGASNEQFF. The CDR3 nucleotides are TGTGCCAGCAGCCCAGAACAGGGGGCGAGCAATGAGCAGTTCTTC.